Shown below are 29 T cell receptor beta chains from a single sample sequenced in a study of blood T cell repertoires in COVID-19. Here immunoSEQ multiplex PCR was the method, and the copy in TCRdb shows in-frame clones only, minus some. The profile shows around 230,000 clones, approximately 86% of them singletons. Sequencing input: PBMCs or T cells enriched from blood (not recorded which). These receptors all stem from a young man with acute COVID-19.

The J gene is TRBJ2-1, the V gene TRBV5-1; 16 nucleotides align to TRBD2. V shed 5 bases, J shed 8 bases, and the junction held 13 bases outside the gene matches. Germline lookup yields CDR1 SGHRS and CDR2 YFSETQ. This CDR3 is 18 amino acids long. The CDR3 nucleotides read TGCGCCAGCAGACCGGGACTAGCGGGAGGGCCGGGGATTTATGAGCAGTTCTTC. This encodes CASRPGLAGGPGIYEQFF.

This rearrangement joins TRBV7-3 to TRBJ2-3, with no clear D. Trimming left V 4 bases short and J 5 bases short, with 10 bases between. The CDR3 totals 13 residues. Germline V gene lookup returns CDR1 SGHTA and CDR2 FQGTGA. CDR3 in amino acids: CASSSSFRDTQYF. CDR3 nucleotide sequence: TGTGCCAGCAGCTCCTCCTTTCGAGATACGCAGTATTTT.

The rearrangement links TRBV28 to TRBJ2-1, with 8 nucleotides matching TRBD1. The germline CDR1 and CDR2 sequences are MDHEN and SYDVKM. This CDR3 is built from 13 residues. Trimming at V came to 6 bases and at J to 8 bases, leaving 6 bases not matched to a gene. The CDR3 nucleotides are TGTGCCAGCAGCATACAGGGGGTCGATGAGCAGTTCTTC. As protein: CASSIQGVDEQFF.

The chain combines TRBV20-1 with TRBJ1-5, with D uncertain. V was shortened by 3 bases and J by 5 bases, with 11 bases between the two germline ends. The CDR3 has 13 amino acids. Germline V gives CDR1 DFQATT, CDR2 SNEGSKA (reference sequence). The CDR3: CSASLGSDQPQHF. The CDR3 DNA sequence: TGCAGTGCTAGTCTCGGGTCGGATCAGCCCCAGCATTTT.

This clone came up once. V usage is TRBV2 and J usage is TRBJ1-2; possibly TRBD1 for D (5 bases). Deletions cut 6 bases from V and 0 bases from J, with 11 bases between. The CDR3 extends over 14 amino acids. In germline, CDR1 is SNHLY, CDR2 FYNNEI. The CDR3 DNA reads as TGTGCCAGCAGCACAGGCCCTTCTAACTATGGCTACACCTTC. It yields the protein CASSTGPSNYGYTF. The complete variable domain, with remaining parts taken from reference TRBV2 and TRBJ1-2, reads EPEVTQTPSHQVTQMGQEVILRCVPISNHLYFYWYRQILGQKVEFLVSFYNNEISEKSEIFDDQFSVERPDGSNFTLKIRSTKLEDSAMYFCASSTGPSNYGYTFGSGTRLTVV.

The V call is TRBV4-3, the J call TRBJ2-5; 7 nucleotides agree with TRBD2. This CDR3 is built from 15 residues. From germline, CDR1 is LGHNA and CDR2 YSLEER. V was clipped by 0 bases and J by 5 bases; unmatched bases: 6. This CDR3 is CASSQDAGRSETQYF. Here the CDR3 DNA reads TGCGCCAGCAGCCAAGATGCCGGGAGGTCGGAGACCCAGTACTTC.

The chain employs TRBV7-8 and TRBJ2-1; 7 bases match TRBD2. The CDR3 spans 17 residues. Germline V gene data show CDR1 as SGHVS and CDR2 as FQNEAQ. V dropped 1 base and J dropped 9; count of bases not matched to a gene: 15. CDR3 sequence reads: CASSLVGLAVGEGEQFF. CDR3 DNA sequence: TGTGCCAGCAGCTTAGTCGGGTTAGCGGTGGGGGAGGGTGAGCAGTTCTTC.

The chain uses TRBV6-5 and TRBJ1-5; D is ambiguous. V lost 2 bases, J lost 4 bases, and 6 bases lay in between. The CDR3 is made up of 13 amino acids. The germline CDR1 and CDR2 sequences are MNHEY and SVGAGI. The CDR3 region has the DNA TGTGCCAGCAGTTACAGCCTGAATCAGCCCCAGCATTTT. This gives the protein CASSYSLNQPQHF.

Comment on this clone: Other nucleotide sequences from this sample produce the same CDR3. Written as DNA, the CDR3 is TGTGCCAGCTCACCGACAGGGAACACTGAAGCTTTCTTT. This translates into CASSPTGNTEAFF. The chain has TRBV18 and TRBJ1-1; maybe TRBD1 (6 bases). CDR1 and CDR2 from the germline V gene are KGHSH and LQKENI. Trimming shortened V by 3 bases and J by 1 base, and 6 bases separated the two germline ends. The CDR3 is made up of 13 amino acids.

This chain connects TRBV28 to TRBJ1-1; 9 nucleotides align to TRBD1. This CDR3 spans 15 amino acids. Germline V gives CDR1 MDHEN, CDR2 SYDVKM. V was clipped by 10 bases and J by 1 base; unmatched bases: 10. CDR3 protein: CATLTGGSGNTEAFF. The CDR3, as DNA: TGTGCCACCTTGACAGGGGGAAGCGGGAACACTGAAGCTTTCTTT.

The DNA of the CDR3 is TGCAGCGCCTTCACAGATACGCAGTATTTT. This encodes CSAFTDTQYF. The J gene is TRBJ2-3, the V gene TRBV29-1, with unresolved D. The CDR3 loop spans 10 amino acids. Germline values: CDR1 SQVTM, CDR2 ANQGSEA. V was clipped by 7 bases and J by 2 bases, with 4 bases between them.

This chain joins TRBV19 and TRBJ1-1; D gene ambiguous. CDR1 and CDR2 from the germline V gene are LNHDA and SQIVND (reference sequence). V was trimmed by 3 bases and J by 0 bases, leaving 17 bases between them. The CDR3 covers 17 residues. In DNA form, the CDR3 reads TGTGCCAGTAGTATTGGCAGGAGGCAATACATGAACACTGAAGCTTTCTTT. Translated: CASSIGRRQYMNTEAFF.

This chain links TRBV28 with TRBJ1-2, with D possibly matching TRBD1 (6 bases). V shed 7 bases and J shed 1 base, with 16 bases lying between them. Germline V lookup: CDR1 MDHEN, CDR2 SYDVKM. The CDR3 totals 15 residues. CDR3: CASTLGGGFNYGYTF. The DNA for the CDR3 is TGTGCCAGCACACTGGGGGGGGGCTTTAACTATGGCTACACCTTC.

This chain joins TRBV6-6 and TRBJ2-4; 9 bases align to TRBD1. The germline gives CDR1 MNHNY, CDR2 SVGAGI (reference sequence). This CDR3 is built from 17 residues. V was pared by 5 bases and J by 0 bases, with 8 bases of the junction left unmatched. The CDR3 DNA is TGTGCCAGCAGTCCTGGACAGGGGCGAATAGCCAAAAACATTCAGTACTTC. This codes for CASSPGQGRIAKNIQYF.

This rearrangement joins TRBV7-2 to TRBJ2-1; D is perhaps TRBD1 (6 bases). The CDR3 is 14 amino acids. From germline, CDR1 is SGHTA and CDR2 FQGNSA. Trimming shortened V by 3 bases and J by 4 bases, and 10 bases separated the two germline ends. The CDR3 DNA sequence: TGTGCCAGCAGCTTTGGGGGCCCTTACAATGAGCAGTTCTTC. It codes for CASSFGGPYNEQFF. Looking up the rest from reference TRBV7-2 and TRBJ2-1 gives the full variable domain: GAGVSQSPSNKVTEKGKDVELRCDPISGHTALYWYRQSLGQGLEFLIYFQGNSAPDKSGLPSDRFSAERTGGSVSTLTIQRTQQEDSAVYLCASSFGGPYNEQFFGPGTRLTVL.

This clone was seen once. The chain couples TRBV29-1 to TRBJ1-1, with D possibly being TRBD1 (6 bases). Germline V gene data show CDR1 as SQVTM and CDR2 as ANQGSEA. The V end was cut by 7 bases, the J end by 9 bases, with 15 bases between. The CDR3 is 11 amino acids. CDR3 sequence (DNA): TGCAGCGGATACAGGGAAGGGCAAGCTTTCTTT. Translated, it gives CSGYREGQAFF. The entire variable domain, with the rest obtained from reference TRBV29-1 and TRBJ1-1, is as follows: SAVISQKPSRDICQRGTSLTIQCQVDSQVTMMFWYRQQPGQSLTLIATANQGSEATYESGFVIDKFPISRPNLTFSTLTVSNMSPEDSSIYLCSGYREGQAFFGQGTRLTVV.

The J gene is TRBJ1-2, the V gene TRBV19, with TRBD1 matching 12 bases. The CDR3 extends over 17 amino acids. Per the germline V gene, CDR1 is LNHDA and CDR2 is SQIVND (reference sequence). The J segment lost 2 bases and the V segment lost 5 bases, leaving 9 bases of the junction unmatched. CDR3 nucleotides: TGTGCCAGTAGTCCCTGGAGCGGGACAGGGGGCAACTATGGCTACACCTTC. This sequence encodes CASSPWSGTGGNYGYTF.

In its sample, this clone was seen once. The J gene is TRBJ1-2, the V gene TRBV6-6; unclear D gene. Between the trimmed V and J ends, which lost 6 bases and 8 bases, there was a span of 16 bases. Germline CDR1 reads MNHNY; CDR2 reads SVGAGI (reference sequence). This CDR3 is 13 amino acids long. The CDR3 nucleotides read TGTGCCAGCAGACCCGGAGAGGGTCGGGGCTACACCTTC. This codes for CASRPGEGRGYTF.

Written as DNA, the CDR3 is TGTGCCAGCAGCGAAGCGGGGGCCTACGAGCAGTACTTC. Protein: CASSEAGAYEQYF. The chain couples TRBV5-4 to TRBJ2-7, with 8 bases identical to TRBD2. CDR3 length equals 13 residues. With V trimmed by 4 bases and J by 2 bases, 2 bases remained unmatched. Germline-derived CDR1 and CDR2 are SGHNT and YYREEE (reference sequence).

As regards this clone: The identical CDR3 is also encoded by other nucleotide sequences in the sample. This sequence joins TRBV28 and TRBJ2-7; D is possibly TRBD1 (6 bases). The CDR3 sequence is 13 residues long. Germline-derived CDR1 and CDR2 are MDHEN and SYDVKM. Trimming took 5 bases from V and 3 from J, leaving 11 bases between them. The DNA of the CDR3 is TGTGCCAGCAGTCCAGGACAGAGCTACGAGCAGTACTTC. Translated: CASSPGQSYEQYF.

V gene TRBV10-2 combines with J gene TRBJ1-6; 8 nucleotides align to TRBD1. Looked up from germline, CDR1 is WSHSY and CDR2 is SAAADI. The junction had 4 bases not matched to a gene; V was cut back by 2 bases and J by 4 bases. The CDR3 is 16 residues long. The CDR3 nucleotides are TGCGCCAGCAGTGAGCCAGGGGGCCGTTATAATTCACCCCTCCACTTT. Residues: CASSEPGGRYNSPLHF.

The V gene is TRBV7-9, the J gene TRBJ2-4, with TRBD1 identical over 7 bases. The CDR3 spans 15 residues. V was clipped by 3 bases and J by 5 bases; unmatched bases: 7. From germline, CDR1 is SEHNR and CDR2 FQNEAQ (reference sequence). The CDR3 bases are TGTGCCAGCAGCTTCAAGAGGGGGCGGGAAAACATTCAGTACTTC. It specifies CASSFKRGRENIQYF.

The J gene is TRBJ1-1, the V gene TRBV10-2; D gene uncertain. V lost 0 bases and J 5 bases, leaving 10 bases between the germline ends. Germline CDR1 is WSHSY and CDR2 is SAAADI. This CDR3 contains 14 residues. The CDR3 nucleotides are TGCGCCAGCAGTGAGTCGACCCGGGATACTGAAGCTTTCTTT. It translates to CASSESTRDTEAFF.

This chain links TRBV12-3 or TRBV12-4 with TRBJ1-1; D not resolved. The CDR3 runs 12 residues. V lost 6 bases and J 11 bases, leaving 16 bases between the germline ends. In nucleotides, the CDR3 is TGTGCCAGCAGCGCGGTCGCTTCTCAGGCTTTCTTT. Translating gives CASSAVASQAFF.

The rearrangement uses TRBV12-3 or TRBV12-4 and TRBJ2-1; tentatively, D is TRBD2 (5 bases). Trimming removed 6 bases from V and 9 bases from J, with 9 bases in between. This CDR3 region has 11 residues. The DNA of the CDR3 is TGTGCCAGCAGCCTAGCCGGTGAGCAGTTCTTC. Amino acid sequence: CASSLAGEQFF.

The genes are TRBV2 and TRBJ2-3; 9 nucleotides align to TRBD2. V lost 7 bases and J lost 3; bases outside the gene matches: 5. The CDR3 contains 14 residues. Germline CDR1 reads SNHLY; CDR2 reads FYNNEI. The CDR3 DNA follows: TGTGCCAGCAACGGCGGGAGGGCGACAGATACGCAGTATTTT. Translation: CASNGGRATDTQYF.

The chain recombines TRBV13 with TRBJ2-3; D possibly corresponds to TRBD2 (5 bases). Deletions cut 3 bases from V and 0 bases from J, with 22 bases between. Germline V gene data show CDR1 as PRHDT and CDR2 as FYEKMQ (reference sequence). The CDR3 consists of 19 residues. Here the CDR3 reads CASSFPEPGLLSSTDTQYF. In DNA form, the CDR3 reads TGTGCCAGCAGCTTTCCCGAGCCAGGACTTCTTTCTAGCACAGATACGCAGTATTTT.

The chain is built from TRBV28 and TRBJ2-7; D not resolved. CDR1 is MDHEN, CDR2 SYDVKM, per germline. CDR3 size: 12 residues. The V end was cut by 5 bases, the J end by 2 bases, with 7 bases between. In DNA form, the CDR3 reads TGTGCCAGCAGTCCCACGGCCTACGAGCAGTACTTC. Amino acid sequence: CASSPTAYEQYF.

The chain recombines TRBV6-1 with TRBJ1-2; TRBD1 might be the D (5 bases). This CDR3 spans 14 amino acids. Germline loops: CDR1 MNHNS, CDR2 SASEGT. Trimming pared 2 bases from V and 6 bases from J, leaving 13 bases between. CDR3 sequence (DNA): TGTGCCAGCAGTGAATATATCAGGGAGGATGGCTACACCTTC. Translated: CASSEYIREDGYTF.